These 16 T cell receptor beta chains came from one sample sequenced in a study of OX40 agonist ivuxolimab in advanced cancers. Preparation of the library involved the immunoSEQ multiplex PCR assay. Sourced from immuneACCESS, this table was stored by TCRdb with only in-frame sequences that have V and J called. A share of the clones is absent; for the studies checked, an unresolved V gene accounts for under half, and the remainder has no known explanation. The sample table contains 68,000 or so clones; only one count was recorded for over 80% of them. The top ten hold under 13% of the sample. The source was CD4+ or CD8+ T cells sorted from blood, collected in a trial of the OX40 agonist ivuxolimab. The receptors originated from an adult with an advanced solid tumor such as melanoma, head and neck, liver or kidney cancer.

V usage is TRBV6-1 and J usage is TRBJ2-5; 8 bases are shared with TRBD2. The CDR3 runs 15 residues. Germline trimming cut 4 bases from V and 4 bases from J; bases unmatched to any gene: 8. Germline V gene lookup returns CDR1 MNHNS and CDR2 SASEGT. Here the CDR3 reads CASSGEAGVRETQYF. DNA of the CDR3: TGTGCCAGCAGTGGTGAAGCGGGGGTTCGAGAGACCCAGTACTTC.

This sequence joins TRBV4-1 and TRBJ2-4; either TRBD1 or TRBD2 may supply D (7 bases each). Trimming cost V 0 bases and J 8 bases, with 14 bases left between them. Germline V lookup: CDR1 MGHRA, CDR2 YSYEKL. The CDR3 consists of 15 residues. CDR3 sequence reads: CASSQDPGGGYIQYF. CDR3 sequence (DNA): TGCGCCAGCAGCCAAGATCCAGGGGGGGGGTACATTCAGTACTTC.

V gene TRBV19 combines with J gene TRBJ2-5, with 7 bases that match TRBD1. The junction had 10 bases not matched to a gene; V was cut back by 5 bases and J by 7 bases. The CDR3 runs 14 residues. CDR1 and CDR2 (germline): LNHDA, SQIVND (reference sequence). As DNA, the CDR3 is TGTGCCAGTAGTCCCCCAACAGGGGTCCCGACCCAGTACTTC. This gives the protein CASSPPTGVPTQYF.

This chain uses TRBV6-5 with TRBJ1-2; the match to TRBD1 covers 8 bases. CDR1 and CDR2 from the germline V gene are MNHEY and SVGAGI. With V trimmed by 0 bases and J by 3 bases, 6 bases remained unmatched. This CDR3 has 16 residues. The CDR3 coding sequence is TGTGCCAGCAGTTACTCGTACGCGACAGGGGACTATGGCTACACCTTC. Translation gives CASSYSYATGDYGYTF.

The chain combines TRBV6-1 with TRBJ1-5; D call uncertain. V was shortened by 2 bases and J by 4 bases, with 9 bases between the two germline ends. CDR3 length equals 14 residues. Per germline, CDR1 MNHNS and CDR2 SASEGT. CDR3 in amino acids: CASSESGQNQPQHF. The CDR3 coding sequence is TGTGCCAGCAGTGAAAGCGGCCAGAATCAGCCCCAGCATTTT.

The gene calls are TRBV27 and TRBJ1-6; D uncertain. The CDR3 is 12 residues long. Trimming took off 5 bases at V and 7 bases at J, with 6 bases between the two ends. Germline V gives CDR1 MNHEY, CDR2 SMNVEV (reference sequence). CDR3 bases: TGTGCCAGCAGTCCCCGGAATTCACCCCTCCACTTT. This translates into CASSPRNSPLHF.

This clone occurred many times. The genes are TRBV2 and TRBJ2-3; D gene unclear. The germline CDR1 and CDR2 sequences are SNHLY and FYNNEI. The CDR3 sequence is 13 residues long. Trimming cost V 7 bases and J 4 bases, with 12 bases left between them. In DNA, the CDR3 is TGTGCCAGCACGCGAGAAGGAGCAGATACGCAGTATTTT. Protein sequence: CASTREGADTQYF.

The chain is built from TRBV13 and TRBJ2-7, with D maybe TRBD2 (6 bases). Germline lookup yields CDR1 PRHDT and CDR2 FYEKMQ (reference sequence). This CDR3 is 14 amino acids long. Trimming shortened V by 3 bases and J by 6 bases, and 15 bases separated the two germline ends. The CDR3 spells CASSFAGPASEQYF. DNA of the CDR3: TGTGCCAGCAGCTTCGCGGGACCAGCCTCCGAGCAGTACTTC.

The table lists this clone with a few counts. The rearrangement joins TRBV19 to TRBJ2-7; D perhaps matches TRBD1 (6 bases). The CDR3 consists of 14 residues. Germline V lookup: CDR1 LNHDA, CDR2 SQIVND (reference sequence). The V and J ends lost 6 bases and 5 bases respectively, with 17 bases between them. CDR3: CASSHTGIGDEQYF. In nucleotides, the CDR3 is TGTGCCAGTAGCCATACAGGGATCGGGGACGAGCAGTACTTC.

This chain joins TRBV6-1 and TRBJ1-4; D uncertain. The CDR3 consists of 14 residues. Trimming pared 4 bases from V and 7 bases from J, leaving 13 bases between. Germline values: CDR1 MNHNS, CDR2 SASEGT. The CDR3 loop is CASSVVAWGEKLFF. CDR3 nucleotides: TGTGCCAGCAGTGTGGTCGCCTGGGGTGAAAAACTGTTTTTT.

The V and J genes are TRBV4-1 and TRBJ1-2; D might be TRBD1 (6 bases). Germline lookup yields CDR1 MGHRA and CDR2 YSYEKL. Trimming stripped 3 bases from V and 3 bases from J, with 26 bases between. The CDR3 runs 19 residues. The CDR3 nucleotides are TGCGCCAGCAGCCAGGGCCTGGGGACATCTGACCCCACTGACTATGGCTACACCTTC. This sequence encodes CASSQGLGTSDPTDYGYTF.

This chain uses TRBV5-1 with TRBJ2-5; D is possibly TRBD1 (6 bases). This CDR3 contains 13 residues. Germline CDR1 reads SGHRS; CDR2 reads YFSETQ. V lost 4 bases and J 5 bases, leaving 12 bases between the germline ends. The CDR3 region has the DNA TGCGCCAGCAGCCTAAGGGGGTTGGAGACCCAGTACTTC. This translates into CASSLRGLETQYF. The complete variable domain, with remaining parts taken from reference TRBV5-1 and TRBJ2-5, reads KAGVTQTPRYLIKTRGQQVTLSCSPISGHRSVSWYQQTPGQGLQFLFEYFSETQRNKGNFPGRFSGRQFSNSRSEMNVSTLELGDSALYLCASSLRGLETQYFGPGTRLLVL.

The CDR3 DNA sequence: TGTGCCTGGAGTGACCAGATCCAAGAGACCCAGTACTTC. The encoded protein is CAWSDQIQETQYF. The chain has TRBV30 and TRBJ2-5; D not certain. CDR3 size: 13 residues. The germline V gene has CDR1 GTSNPN and CDR2 SVGIG (reference sequence). V shed 1 base and J shed 1 base, with 7 bases lying between them.

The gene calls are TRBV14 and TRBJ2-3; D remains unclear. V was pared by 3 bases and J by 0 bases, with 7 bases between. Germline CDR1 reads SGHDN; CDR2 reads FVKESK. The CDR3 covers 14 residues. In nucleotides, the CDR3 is TGTGCCAGCAGCCAGTGGGGTAGCACAGATACGCAGTATTTT. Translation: CASSQWGSTDTQYF.

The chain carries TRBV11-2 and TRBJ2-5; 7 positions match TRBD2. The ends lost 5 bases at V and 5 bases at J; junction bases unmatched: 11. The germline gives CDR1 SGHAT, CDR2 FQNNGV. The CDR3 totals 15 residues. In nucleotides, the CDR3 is TGTGCCAGCAGCGGGACCCCCAGCGGGATGGAGACCCAGTACTTC. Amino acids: CASSGTPSGMETQYF.

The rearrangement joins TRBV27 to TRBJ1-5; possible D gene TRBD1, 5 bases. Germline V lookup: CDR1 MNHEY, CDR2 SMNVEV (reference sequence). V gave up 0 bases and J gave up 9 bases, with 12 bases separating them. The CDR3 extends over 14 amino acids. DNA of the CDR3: TGTGCCAGCAGTTTATCCCACGGTCAGGGGCCCCAGCATTTT. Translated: CASSLSHGQGPQHF.